These 19 T cell receptor beta chains came from one sample sequenced in a study of blood T cell repertoires in COVID-19. The repertoire was sequenced with immunoSEQ multiplex PCR; TCRdb's copy has only in-frame clones and lacks some. The repertoire holds about 140,000 clones, with about 76% as singletons. The sequenced sample consisted of peripheral blood. The receptor set was obtained from a woman in her sixties with active or convalescent COVID-19.

The genes are TRBV10-3 and TRBJ1-2, with 8 nucleotides matching TRBD1. The CDR3 consists of 18 residues. Germline CDR1 reads ENHRY; CDR2 reads SYGVKD. Germline trimming cut 0 bases from V and 1 base from J; bases unmatched to any gene: 10. CDR3: CAISESRGGQALNYGYTF. Written as DNA, the CDR3 is TGTGCCATCAGTGAGTCGAGAGGGGGACAGGCACTTAACTATGGCTACACCTTC.

In its sample, this clone was seen a few times. The gene calls are TRBV20-1 and TRBJ2-5; 9 bases line up with TRBD2. The CDR3 is made up of 14 amino acids. CDR1 and CDR2 (germline): DFQATT, SNEGSKA (reference sequence). Unmatched junction bases numbered 7, after V lost 3 bases and J lost 5 bases. CDR3 nucleotide sequence: TGCAGTGCTAGTATGCTAGCGGGAAGTGAGACCCAGTACTTC. Amino acid sequence: CSASMLAGSETQYF.

This chain uses TRBV2 with TRBJ2-5; TRBD2 might be the D (6 bases). From germline, CDR1 is SNHLY and CDR2 FYNNEI. Trimming stripped 11 bases from V and 6 bases from J, with 13 bases between. The CDR3 runs 11 residues. The CDR3 protein is CAGGIRKTQYF. The CDR3 nucleotides are TGTGCCGGGGGGATAAGAAAGACCCAGTACTTC.

The chain has TRBV11-2 and TRBJ1-2, with D uncertain. There are 13 residues in the CDR3. Trimming shortened V by 0 bases and J by 8 bases, and 10 bases separated the two germline ends. Germline assignment: CDR1 SGHAT and CDR2 FQNNGV. CDR3: CASSLDRSMGYTF. The DNA of the CDR3 is TGTGCCAGCAGCTTAGATCGATCTATGGGCTACACCTTC.

The rearrangement links TRBV19 to TRBJ2-1, with 9 bases lining up with TRBD2. The CDR3 runs to 14 residues. V dropped 7 bases and J dropped 6; count of bases not matched to a gene: 7. The germline gives CDR1 LNHDA, CDR2 SQIVND (reference sequence). CDR3 in amino acids: CASNGLAGINEQFF. In DNA, the CDR3 is TGTGCCAGTAATGGGCTAGCGGGAATCAATGAGCAGTTCTTC.

This chain connects TRBV7-9 to TRBJ2-3, with a tentative D call TRBD1 (5 bases). Germline lookup yields CDR1 SEHNR and CDR2 FQNEAQ (reference sequence). V was pared by 5 bases and J by 2 bases, with 14 bases between. The CDR3 contains 15 residues. CDR3 sequence: CASSTRVGNTDTQYF. The CDR3 region has the DNA TGTGCCAGCAGCACCAGGGTGGGGAACACAGATACGCAGTATTTT.

The rearrangement links TRBV6-2 or TRBV6-3 to TRBJ2-1; D gene ambiguous. Germline V gives CDR1 MNHEY, CDR2 SVGEGT. Trimming took off 0 bases at V and 9 bases at J, with 12 bases between the two ends. The CDR3 has 14 amino acids. CDR3 nucleotide sequence: TGTGCCAGCAGTTACTCGACGGTAGCCGGTGAGCAGTTCTTC. It encodes CASSYSTVAGEQFF.

The gene calls are TRBV7-3 and TRBJ2-7; 9 nucleotides line up with TRBD1. CDR3 size: 13 residues. Trimming took 2 bases from V and 8 from J; bases not matched to a gene: 4. The germline gives CDR1 SGHTA, CDR2 FQGTGA. The CDR3 DNA follows: TGTGCCAGCAGCTTACACAGGGGGCAACAGCAGTACTTC. It is translated as CASSLHRGQQQYF.

The chain has TRBV18 and TRBJ2-5, with 11 nucleotides matching TRBD2. This CDR3 region has 15 residues. Germline lookup yields CDR1 KGHSH and CDR2 LQKENI. J gave up 2 bases and V 5 bases, and 4 bases lay outside the gene matches. The CDR3 spells CASSGSSGGQETQYF. Written as DNA, the CDR3 is TGTGCCAGCTCAGGATCTAGCGGGGGGCAAGAGACCCAGTACTTC.

DNA of the CDR3: TGTGCCAGCGGGACAGGGCTGGACTATGGCTACACCTTC. It specifies CASGTGLDYGYTF. The J gene is TRBJ1-2, the V gene TRBV7-9, with TRBD1 matching 9 bases. CDR1 is SEHNR and CDR2 is FQNEAQ in the germline V gene (reference sequence). The V segment lost 8 bases and the J segment 3 bases; nucleotides outside the gene matches: 4. The CDR3 runs to 13 residues.

The chain recombines TRBV6-4 with TRBJ2-2; the match to TRBD2 covers 16 bases. V was clipped by 6 bases and J by 3 bases; unmatched bases: 13. CDR3 length: 20 residues. Germline V gene lookup returns CDR1 MRHNA and CDR2 SNTAGT. The CDR3 nucleotides read TGTGCCAGCAGGAACAGGCCGGGACTAGCGGGGGGGCAGGACACCGGGGAGCTGTTTTTT. Its protein is CASRNRPGLAGGQDTGELFF.

The genes are TRBV19 and TRBJ1-4, with 7 bases identical to TRBD1. The germline gives CDR1 LNHDA, CDR2 SQIVND (reference sequence). J was trimmed by 4 bases and V by 10 bases; bases with no gene match: 6. The CDR3 extends over 13 amino acids. CDR3 sequence (DNA): TGTGCCACCACCGGGACAGATAATGAAAAACTGTTTTTT. It translates to CATTGTDNEKLFF.

This clone has just one count. The chain employs TRBV3-1 (or the pseudogene TRBV3-2) and TRBJ2-5; 8 bases align to TRBD1. The V gene's germline CDR1 is LGHDT and CDR2 YNNKEL (reference sequence). The length of the CDR3 is 16 residues. With V trimmed by 1 base and J by 4 bases, 8 bases remained unmatched. The CDR3 loop is CASSQGFRQGAETQYF. In DNA form, the CDR3 reads TGTGCCAGCAGCCAAGGGTTTCGGCAGGGGGCAGAGACCCAGTACTTC.

V and J are TRBV6-5 and TRBJ1-6, with D hard to call. The V gene lost 8 bases and the J gene lost 5 bases, with 13 bases spanning the gap. Germline lookup yields CDR1 MNHEY and CDR2 SVGAGI. CDR3 size: 14 residues. The CDR3 DNA follows: TGTGCCAGCCAAGGAGGGTTCGATAATTCACCCCTCCACTTT. It specifies CASQGGFDNSPLHF.

The table lists this clone with a count of one. This chain links TRBV20-1 with TRBJ2-1; 11 nucleotides agree with TRBD2. The CDR3 contains 16 residues. Trimming at V came to 3 bases and at J to 8 bases, leaving 12 bases not matched to a gene. The germline V gene has CDR1 DFQATT and CDR2 SNEGSKA (reference sequence). CDR3 region: CSASWRSGRASDEQFF. In DNA, the CDR3 is TGCAGTGCTAGTTGGCGTAGCGGGAGGGCCTCGGATGAGCAGTTCTTC.

This clone was seen a single time. Other nucleotide sequences in the sample specify the same CDR3. This chain joins TRBV12-3 or TRBV12-4 and TRBJ1-1; a weak D match, TRBD1 (6 bases). The CDR3 has 13 amino acids. Trimming removed 6 bases at V and 2 bases at J, with 10 bases between. The CDR3 DNA reads as TGTGCCAGCAGCCTACAGGGAAACACTGAAGCTTTCTTT. Translating it yields CASSLQGNTEAFF.

The chain recombines TRBV7-2 with TRBJ2-7; TRBD2 might be the D (7 bases). The CDR3 consists of 14 residues. Between the trimmed V and J ends, which lost 1 base and 4 bases, there was a span of 11 bases. From germline, CDR1 is SGHTA and CDR2 FQGNSA. The CDR3 loop reads CASSLVGGAYEQYV. The CDR3 DNA sequence: TGTGCCAGCAGCTTAGTAGGGGGGGCATACGAGCAGTACGTC.

The chain is built from TRBV6-5 and TRBJ1-5, with a weak D call TRBD1 (6 bases). Germline CDR1 and CDR2: MNHEY and SVGAGI. The CDR3 consists of 15 residues. The ends were cut back, 0 bases at V and 5 bases at J, with 11 bases in the middle. In DNA, the CDR3 is TGTGCCAGCAGTTACTCTTCAGGGGCCCATCAGCCCCAGCATTTT. Encoded protein: CASSYSSGAHQPQHF.

The chain links TRBV29-1 to TRBJ1-1; D is unclear. The CDR3 runs 13 residues. Germline lookup yields CDR1 SQVTM and CDR2 ANQGSEA. V was shortened by 6 bases and J by 0 bases, with 11 bases between the two germline ends. The DNA of the CDR3 is TGCAGCGTGGCTACAGAGTTGAACACTGAAGCTTTCTTT. Translation: CSVATELNTEAFF. The variable domain in full, completed from reference TRBV29-1 and TRBJ1-1, reads SAVISQKPSRDICQRGTSLTIQCQVDSQVTMMFWYRQQPGQSLTLIATANQGSEATYESGFVIDKFPISRPNLTFSTLTVSNMSPEDSSIYLCSVATELNTEAFFGQGTRLTVV.